This TCR beta chain derives from a study of control samples from healthy donors and cancer patients. Trimming removed 1 base from V and 7 bases from J; junction bases left unmatched: 10. The length of the CDR3 is 16 residues. CDR1 SGHTA and CDR2 FQGTGA come from the germline V gene. Libraries were prepared by immunoSEQ multiplex PCR; TCRdb keeps only in-frame clonotypes and omits some of them. The top ten hold 38% of the sample, which has 20,000 to 25,000 clones, around 85% seen once. The TCR sequence derives from a man aged 60 to 69 with head and neck cancer. The material sequenced was PBMCs. The gene calls are TRBV7-3 and TRBJ2-1; 7 bases map to TRBD2. The CDR3 bases are TGTGCCAGCAGCTTAAATACGGGAGGAGCCTTGAATGAGCAGTTCTTC. Its protein is CASSLNTGGALNEQFF.